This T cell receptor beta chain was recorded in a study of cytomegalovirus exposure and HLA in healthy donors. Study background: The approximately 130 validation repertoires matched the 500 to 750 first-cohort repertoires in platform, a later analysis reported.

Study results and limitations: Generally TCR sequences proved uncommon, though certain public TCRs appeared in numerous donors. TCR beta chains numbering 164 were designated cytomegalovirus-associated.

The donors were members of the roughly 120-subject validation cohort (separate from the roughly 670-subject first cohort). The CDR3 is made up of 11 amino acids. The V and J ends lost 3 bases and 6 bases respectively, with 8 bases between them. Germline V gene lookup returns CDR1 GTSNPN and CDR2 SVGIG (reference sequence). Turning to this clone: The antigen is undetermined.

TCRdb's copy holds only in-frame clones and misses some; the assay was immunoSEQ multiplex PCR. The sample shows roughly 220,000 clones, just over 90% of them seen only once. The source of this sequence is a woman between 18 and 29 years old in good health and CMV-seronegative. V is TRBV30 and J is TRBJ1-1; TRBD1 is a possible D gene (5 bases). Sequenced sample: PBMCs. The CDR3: CAWRGGPEAFF. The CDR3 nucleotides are TGTGCCTGGAGGGGGGGACCTGAAGCTTTCTTT.